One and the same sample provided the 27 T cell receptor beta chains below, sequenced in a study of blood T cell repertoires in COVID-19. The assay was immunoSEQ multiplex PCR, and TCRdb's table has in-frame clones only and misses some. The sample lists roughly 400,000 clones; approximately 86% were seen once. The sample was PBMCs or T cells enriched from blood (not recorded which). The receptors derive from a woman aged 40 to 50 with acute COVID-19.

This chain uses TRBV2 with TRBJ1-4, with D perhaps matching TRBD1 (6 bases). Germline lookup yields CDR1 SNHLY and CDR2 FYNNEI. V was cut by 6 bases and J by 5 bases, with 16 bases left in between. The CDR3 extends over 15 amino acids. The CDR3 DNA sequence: TGTGCCAGCAGAAGGGAGGGGGGAGAGAATGAAAAACTGTTTTTT. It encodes CASRREGGENEKLFF.

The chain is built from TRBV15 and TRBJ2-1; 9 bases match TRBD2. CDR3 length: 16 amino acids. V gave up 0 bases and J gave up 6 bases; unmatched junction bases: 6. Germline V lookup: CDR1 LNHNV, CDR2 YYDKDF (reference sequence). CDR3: CATSREVGGGANEQFF. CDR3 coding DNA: TGTGCCACCAGCAGAGAGGTTGGCGGGGGGGCCAATGAGCAGTTCTTC.

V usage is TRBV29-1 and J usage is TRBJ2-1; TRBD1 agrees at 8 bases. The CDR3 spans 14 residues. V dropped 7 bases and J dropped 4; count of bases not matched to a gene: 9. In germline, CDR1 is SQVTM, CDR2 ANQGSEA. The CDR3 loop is CSGVDRVEYNEQFF. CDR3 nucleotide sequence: TGCAGCGGCGTGGACAGGGTTGAGTACAATGAGCAGTTCTTC.

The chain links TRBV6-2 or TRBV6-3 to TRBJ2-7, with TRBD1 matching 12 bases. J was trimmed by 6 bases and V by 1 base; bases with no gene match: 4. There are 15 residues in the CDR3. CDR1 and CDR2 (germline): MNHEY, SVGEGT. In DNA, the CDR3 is TGTGCCAGCAGTTACTTGGGACAGGGGGCGGGCGAGCAGTACTTC. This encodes CASSYLGQGAGEQYF.

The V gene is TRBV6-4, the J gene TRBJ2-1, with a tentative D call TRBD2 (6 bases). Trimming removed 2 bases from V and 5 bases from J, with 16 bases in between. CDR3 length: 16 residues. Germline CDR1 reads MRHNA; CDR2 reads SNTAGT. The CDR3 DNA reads TGTGCCAGCAGTGACATTCCGGGGGTCATGAACAATGAGCAGTTCTTC. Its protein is CASSDIPGVMNNEQFF.

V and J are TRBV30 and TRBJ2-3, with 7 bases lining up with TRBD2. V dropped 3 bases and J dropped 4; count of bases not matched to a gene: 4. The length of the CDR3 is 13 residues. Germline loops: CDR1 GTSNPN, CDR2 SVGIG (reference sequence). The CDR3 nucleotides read TGTGCCTGGAGAACACGGGGGGCAGATACGCAGTATTTT. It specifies CAWRTRGADTQYF.

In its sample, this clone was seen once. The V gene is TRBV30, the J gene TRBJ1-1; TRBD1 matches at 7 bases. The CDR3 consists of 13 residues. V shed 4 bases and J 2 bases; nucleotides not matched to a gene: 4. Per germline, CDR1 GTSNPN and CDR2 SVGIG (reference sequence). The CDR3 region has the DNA TGTGCCTGGAATGACAGGGCTAACACTGAAGCTTTCTTT. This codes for CAWNDRANTEAFF.

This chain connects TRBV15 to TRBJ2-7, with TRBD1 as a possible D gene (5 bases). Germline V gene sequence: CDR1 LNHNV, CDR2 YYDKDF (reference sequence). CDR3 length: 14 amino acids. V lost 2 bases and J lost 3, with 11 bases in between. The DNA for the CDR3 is TGTGCCACCAGCAGAAGGACGGACAACTACGAGCAGTACTTC. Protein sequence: CATSRRTDNYEQYF.

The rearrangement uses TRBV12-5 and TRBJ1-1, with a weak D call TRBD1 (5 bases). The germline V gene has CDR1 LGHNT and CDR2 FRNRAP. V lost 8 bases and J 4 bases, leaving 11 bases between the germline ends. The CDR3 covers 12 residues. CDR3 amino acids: CASKTGGTEAFF. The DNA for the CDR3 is TGTGCTAGTAAAACGGGGGGCACTGAAGCTTTCTTT.

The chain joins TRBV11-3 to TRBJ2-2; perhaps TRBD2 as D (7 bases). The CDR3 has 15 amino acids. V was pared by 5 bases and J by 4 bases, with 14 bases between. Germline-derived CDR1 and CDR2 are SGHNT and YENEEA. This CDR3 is CASSRGGAFTGELFF. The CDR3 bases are TGTGCCAGCAGCCGTGGGGGGGCGTTCACCGGGGAGCTGTTTTTT. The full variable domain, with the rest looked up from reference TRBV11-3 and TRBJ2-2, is EAGVVQSPRYKIIEKKQPVAFWCNPISGHNTLYWYLQNLGQGPELLIRYENEEAVDDSQLPKDRFSAERLKGVDSTLKIQPAELGDSAVYLCASSRGGAFTGELFFGEGSRLTVL.

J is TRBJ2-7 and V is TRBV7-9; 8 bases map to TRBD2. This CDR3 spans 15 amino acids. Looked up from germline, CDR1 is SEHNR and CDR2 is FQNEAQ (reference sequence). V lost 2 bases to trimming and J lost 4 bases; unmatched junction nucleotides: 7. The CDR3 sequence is CASSLFRGGLYEQYF. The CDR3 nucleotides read TGTGCCAGCAGCTTATTTCGGGGGGGCCTGTACGAGCAGTACTTC.

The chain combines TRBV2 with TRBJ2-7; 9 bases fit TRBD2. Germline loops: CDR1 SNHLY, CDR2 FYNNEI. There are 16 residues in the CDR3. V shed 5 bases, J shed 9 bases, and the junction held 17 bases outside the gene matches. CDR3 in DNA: TGTGCCAGCAGTCCCTCTTGGGAGCGGGGGGATACAGGGCAGTACTTC. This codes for CASSPSWERGDTGQYF.

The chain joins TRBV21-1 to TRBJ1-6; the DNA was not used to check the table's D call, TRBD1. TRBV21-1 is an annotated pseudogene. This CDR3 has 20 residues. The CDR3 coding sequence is TGTGCCAGCAGCAAAGGGTCCTTCGGGGACAGTAGCTCCTATAATTCACCCCTCCACTTT. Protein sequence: CASSKGSFGDSSSYNSPLHF.

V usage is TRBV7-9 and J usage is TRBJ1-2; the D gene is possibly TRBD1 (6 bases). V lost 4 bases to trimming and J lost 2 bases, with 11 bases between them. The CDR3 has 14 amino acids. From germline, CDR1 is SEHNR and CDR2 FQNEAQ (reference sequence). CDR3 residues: CASSSRQANYGYTF. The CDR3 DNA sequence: TGTGCCAGCAGCTCTCGACAGGCGAACTATGGCTACACCTTC.

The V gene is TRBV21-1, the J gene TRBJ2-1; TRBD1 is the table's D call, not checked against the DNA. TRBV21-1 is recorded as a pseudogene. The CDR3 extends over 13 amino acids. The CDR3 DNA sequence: TGTGCCCCGAGTCAGGGAAGTGGGAATGAGCAGTTCTTC. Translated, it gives CAPSQGSGNEQFF.

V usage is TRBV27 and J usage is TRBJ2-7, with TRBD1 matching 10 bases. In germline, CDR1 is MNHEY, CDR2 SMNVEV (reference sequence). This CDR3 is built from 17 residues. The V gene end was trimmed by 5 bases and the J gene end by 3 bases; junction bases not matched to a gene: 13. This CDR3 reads CASSDKKGQGYYYEQYF. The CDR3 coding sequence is TGTGCCAGCAGTGACAAAAAGGGACAGGGGTATTACTACGAGCAGTACTTC.

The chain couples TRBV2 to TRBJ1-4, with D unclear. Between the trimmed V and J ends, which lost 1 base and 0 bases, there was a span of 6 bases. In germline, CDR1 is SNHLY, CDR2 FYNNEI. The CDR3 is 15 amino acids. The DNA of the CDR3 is TGTGCCAGCAGTGAAGGAAGAGCAACTAATGAAAAACTGTTTTTT. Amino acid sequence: CASSEGRATNEKLFF. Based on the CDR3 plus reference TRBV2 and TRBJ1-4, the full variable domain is EPEVTQTPSHQVTQMGQEVILRCVPISNHLYFYWYRQILGQKVEFLVSFYNNEISEKSEIFDDQFSVERPDGSNFTLKIRSTKLEDSAMYFCASSEGRATNEKLFFGSGTQLSVL.

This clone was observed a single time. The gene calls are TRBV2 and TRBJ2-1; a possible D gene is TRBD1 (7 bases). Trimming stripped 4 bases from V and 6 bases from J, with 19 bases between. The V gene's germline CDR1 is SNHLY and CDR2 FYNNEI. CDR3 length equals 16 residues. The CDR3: CASSGGTAGRGNEQFF. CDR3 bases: TGTGCCAGCAGTGGAGGGACAGCGGGCCGTGGCAATGAGCAGTTCTTC.

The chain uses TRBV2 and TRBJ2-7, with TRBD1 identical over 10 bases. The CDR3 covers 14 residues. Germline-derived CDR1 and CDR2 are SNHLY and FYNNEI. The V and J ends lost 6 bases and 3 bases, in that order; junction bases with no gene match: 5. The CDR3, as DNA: TGTGCCAGCAGCTTTGGGGACAGGGGCTACGAGCAGTACTTC. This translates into CASSFGDRGYEQYF.

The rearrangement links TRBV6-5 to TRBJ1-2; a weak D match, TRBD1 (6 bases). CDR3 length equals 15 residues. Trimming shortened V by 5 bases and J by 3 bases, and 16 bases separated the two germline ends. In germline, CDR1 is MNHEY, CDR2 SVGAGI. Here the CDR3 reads CASSPRQAGDYGYTF. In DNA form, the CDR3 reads TGTGCCAGCAGTCCAAGACAGGCGGGGGACTATGGCTACACCTTC.

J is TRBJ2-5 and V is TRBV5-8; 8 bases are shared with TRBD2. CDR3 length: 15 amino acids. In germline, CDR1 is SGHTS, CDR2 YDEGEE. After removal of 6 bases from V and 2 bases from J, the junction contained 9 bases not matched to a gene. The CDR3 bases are TGTGCCAGCAACCGGGGAGCGGGGGTTCAAGAGACCCAGTACTTC. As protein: CASNRGAGVQETQYF.

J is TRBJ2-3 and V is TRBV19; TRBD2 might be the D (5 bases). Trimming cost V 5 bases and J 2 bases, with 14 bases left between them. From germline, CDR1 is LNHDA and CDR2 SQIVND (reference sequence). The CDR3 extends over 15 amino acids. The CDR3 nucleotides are TGTGCCAGTAGTGGGTCTAGCCGGCTCACAGATACGCAGTATTTT. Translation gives CASSGSSRLTDTQYF.

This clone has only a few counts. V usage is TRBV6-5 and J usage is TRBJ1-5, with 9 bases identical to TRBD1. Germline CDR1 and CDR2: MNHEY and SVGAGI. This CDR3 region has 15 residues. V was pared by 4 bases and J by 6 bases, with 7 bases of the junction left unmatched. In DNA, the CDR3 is TGTGCCAGCAGTTTTAGGACAGGGGAGGGTCAGCCCCAGCATTTT. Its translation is CASSFRTGEGQPQHF.

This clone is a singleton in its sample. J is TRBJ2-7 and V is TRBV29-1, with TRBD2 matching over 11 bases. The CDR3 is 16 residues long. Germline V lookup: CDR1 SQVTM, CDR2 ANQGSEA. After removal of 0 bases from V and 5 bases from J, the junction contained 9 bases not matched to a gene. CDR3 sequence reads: CSVEDPLAGDLNEQYF. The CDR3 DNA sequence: TGCAGCGTTGAAGATCCACTAGCGGGGGACTTGAACGAGCAGTACTTC.

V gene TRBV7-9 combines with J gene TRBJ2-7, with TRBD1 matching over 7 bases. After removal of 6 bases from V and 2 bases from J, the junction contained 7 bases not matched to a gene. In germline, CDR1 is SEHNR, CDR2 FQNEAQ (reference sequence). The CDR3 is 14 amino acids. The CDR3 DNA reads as TGTGCCAGCAGTCCAAGGGACAGCGCCTACGAGCAGTACTTC. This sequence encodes CASSPRDSAYEQYF.

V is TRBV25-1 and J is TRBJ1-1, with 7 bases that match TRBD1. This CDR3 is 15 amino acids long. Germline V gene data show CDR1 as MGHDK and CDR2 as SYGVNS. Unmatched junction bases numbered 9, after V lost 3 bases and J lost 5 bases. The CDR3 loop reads CASSDSTGAWTEAFF. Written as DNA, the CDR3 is TGTGCCAGCAGTGATAGCACAGGGGCGTGGACTGAAGCTTTCTTT.

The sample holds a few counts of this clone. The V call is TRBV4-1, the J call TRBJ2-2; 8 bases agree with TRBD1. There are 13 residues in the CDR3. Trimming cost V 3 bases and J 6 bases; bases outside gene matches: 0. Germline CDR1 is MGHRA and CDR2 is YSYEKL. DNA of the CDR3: TGCGCCAGCAGCCAGGACAGGGCCGGGGAGCTGTTTTTT. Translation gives CASSQDRAGELFF.